These 21 T cell receptor beta chains share one sample of origin, sequenced in a study of CD8 T cells in Susac syndrome. Random hexamers were used to reverse transcribe an amount of 0.5 to 1 ug RNA. TCRdb reanalysed the immunoSEQ multiplex PCR reads using MiXCR and keeps one entry per CDR3 protein. The data show 150,000 to 200,000 distinct CDR3 sequences, 85% to 95% seen once. The sequenced sample consisted of CD8+ T cells from PBMCs. The receptor source for this set is a human donor with multiple sclerosis.

DNA for the CDR3: TGTGCCAGCAGAATAGCGGGAGCCTACAATGAGCAGTTCTTC. Translation: CASRIAGAYNEQFF. The genes are TRBV28 and TRBJ2-1, with TRBD2 matching over 9 bases. The CDR3 covers 14 residues. V lost 6 bases and J lost 2; bases outside the gene matches: 2. CDR1 is MDHEN and CDR2 is SYDVKM in the germline V gene.

The J gene is TRBJ2-1, the V gene TRBV29-1, with a weak D call TRBD1 (5 bases). CDR1 is SQVTM, CDR2 ANQGSEA, per germline. Trimming took 3 bases from V and 10 from J, leaving 13 bases between them. This CDR3 comprises 12 residues. This CDR3 is CSVDGATDEQFF. The CDR3 DNA is TGCAGCGTTGATGGGGCGACGGACGAGCAGTTCTTC.

The chain recombines TRBV4-1 with TRBJ2-7, with D possibly being TRBD2 (6 bases). Germline lookup yields CDR1 MGHRA and CDR2 YSYEKL. The ends were cut back, 4 bases at V and 0 bases at J, with 16 bases in the middle. The CDR3 is 16 amino acids. The CDR3 DNA reads TGCGCCAGCAGCCCGCATTTTCCGGGAGTCTCCTACGAGCAGTACTTC. This translates into CASSPHFPGVSYEQYF.

The chain links TRBV3-1 to TRBJ2-3; 8 bases are shared with TRBD2. This CDR3 region has 17 residues. Germline CDR1 is LGHDT and CDR2 is YNNKEL (reference sequence). V shed 1 base, J shed 1 base, and the junction held 7 bases outside the gene matches. This CDR3 reads CASSQVTSGGGTDTQYF. For the CDR3, the DNA is TGTGCCAGCAGCCAAGTAACTAGCGGAGGGGGCACAGATACGCAGTATTTT.

This clonotype has only one observation. This chain joins TRBV27 and TRBJ1-2; 8 bases align to TRBD1. Germline V gene data show CDR1 as MNHEY and CDR2 as SMNVEV (reference sequence). The CDR3 totals 14 residues. Losses at the gene ends were 9 bases for V and 5 bases for J; bases not matched to a gene: 11. The CDR3 sequence: CASRAMGQAYGYTF. In nucleotides, the CDR3 is TGTGCCAGTAGAGCGATGGGACAGGCTTATGGCTACACCTTC.

The chain combines TRBV20-1 with TRBJ1-5; no clear D gene. This CDR3 is built from 14 residues. Trimming took off 5 bases at V and 6 bases at J, with 17 bases between the two ends. Germline CDR1 and CDR2: DFQATT and SNEGSKA (reference sequence). Here the CDR3 DNA reads TGCAGTGCTGGAGGCGGCCAGGACCTTCAGCCCCAGCATTTT. This sequence encodes CSAGGGQDLQPQHF.

The V and J genes are TRBV25-1 and TRBJ1-1; D is unresolved. This CDR3 has 15 residues. Germline CDR1 is MGHDK and CDR2 is SYGVNS. Trimming took off 5 bases at V and 3 bases at J, with 16 bases between the two ends. The CDR3 sequence: CASSRDTYSHTEAFF. CDR3 bases: TGTGCCAGCAGTCGCGACACGTACTCACACACTGAAGCTTTCTTT.

The chain has TRBV4-1 and TRBJ2-3; TRBD1 matches at 7 bases. The germline gives CDR1 MGHRA, CDR2 YSYEKL. V dropped 8 bases and J dropped 3; count of bases not matched to a gene: 8. The CDR3 extends over 14 amino acids. The CDR3 region is CASEGEGATDTQYF. CDR3 coding DNA: TGCGCCAGCGAAGGAGAGGGGGCAACAGATACGCAGTATTTT.

This sequence joins TRBV9 and TRBJ2-1, with 8 bases fitting TRBD1. Losses at the gene ends were 3 bases for V and 7 bases for J; bases not matched to a gene: 6. CDR1 and CDR2 from the germline V gene are SGDLS and YYNGEE. The CDR3 is 14 residues long. The CDR3 loop is CASSASTGANEQFF. CDR3 coding DNA: TGTGCCAGCAGCGCCTCGACAGGGGCTAATGAGCAGTTCTTC. The full variable domain, rest sourced from reference TRBV9 and TRBJ2-1, is DSGVTQTPKHLITATGQRVTLRCSPRSGDLSVYWYQQSLDQGLQFLIQYYNGEERAKGNILERFSAQQFPDLHSELNLSSLELGDSALYFCASSASTGANEQFFGPGTRLTVL.

The genes are TRBV1 and TRBJ2-2. TRBV1 is a pseudogene. The CDR3 spans 14 residues. Here the CDR3 DNA reads TGCACCAGCAGCCAAGCCCAGATGGCCGGGGAGCTGTTTTTT. It is translated as CTSSQAQMAGELFF.

This clonotype was detected once. This chain links TRBV28 with TRBJ2-7; D is possibly TRBD1 or TRBD2 (6 bases each). Trimming removed 7 bases from V and 5 bases from J, with 18 bases in between. CDR3 length: 14 amino acids. From germline, CDR1 is MDHEN and CDR2 SYDVKM. CDR3: CASNYARGGNEQYF. DNA of the CDR3: TGTGCCAGCAACTACGCGCGAGGGGGGAACGAGCAGTACTTC. The full variable domain, with the rest looked up from reference TRBV28 and TRBJ2-7, is DVKVTQSSRYLVKRTGEKVFLECVQDMDHENMFWYRQDPGLGLRLIYFSYDVKMKEKGDIPEGYSVSREKKERFSLILESASTNQTSMYLCASNYARGGNEQYFGPGTRLTVT.

This sequence joins TRBV29-1 and TRBJ1-5; no clear D gene. V was cut by 4 bases and J by 5 bases, with 15 bases left in between. CDR1 SQVTM and CDR2 ANQGSEA come from the germline V gene. The CDR3 length is 14 residues. The CDR3 loop reads CSVGTHSADQPQHF. Here the CDR3 DNA reads TGCAGCGTTGGGACCCACAGCGCTGATCAGCCCCAGCATTTT.

The rearrangement joins TRBV5-1 to TRBJ2-1; D is tentatively TRBD1 or TRBD2 (6 bases each). CDR1 is SGHRS and CDR2 is YFSETQ in the germline V gene. CDR3 length: 15 amino acids. V was pared by 2 bases and J by 4 bases, with 13 bases between. Here the CDR3 reads CASSLYGGDYNEQFF. The CDR3 nucleotides read TGCGCCAGCAGCTTATACGGGGGCGATTACAATGAGCAGTTCTTC.

The V and J genes are TRBV6-4 and TRBJ1-6; D is uncertain. Trimming took 5 bases from V and 5 from J, leaving 7 bases between them. The CDR3 has 13 amino acids. Germline loops: CDR1 MRHNA, CDR2 SNTAGT. The CDR3 region is CASSTTDNSPLHF. CDR3 in DNA: TGTGCCAGCAGTACAACGGATAATTCACCCCTCCACTTT.

This sequence joins TRBV5-1 and TRBJ2-5; D is unresolved. This CDR3 has 11 residues. Per germline, CDR1 SGHRS and CDR2 YFSETQ. Deletions cut 5 bases from V and 5 bases from J, with 7 bases between. CDR3 residues: CASRASETQYF. The CDR3 nucleotides read TGCGCCAGCAGGGCCTCGGAGACCCAGTACTTC.

The rearrangement joins TRBV11-2 to TRBJ2-1, with D maybe TRBD1 (5 bases). From germline, CDR1 is SGHAT and CDR2 FQNNGV. The CDR3 covers 12 residues. V was cut by 7 bases and J by 10 bases, with 14 bases left in between. CDR3 sequence (DNA): TGTGCCAGCACCCCCCAGGGCTTAGAGCAGTTCTTC. Its translation is CASTPQGLEQFF.

This chain connects TRBV29-1 to TRBJ2-7; 7 nucleotides match TRBD2. Trimming removed 8 bases from V and 6 bases from J; junction bases left unmatched: 10. The CDR3 contains 12 residues. The germline CDR1 and CDR2 sequences are SQVTM and ANQGSEA. This CDR3 reads CSILTGGIEQYF. Written as DNA, the CDR3 is TGCAGCATTCTGACGGGGGGTATCGAGCAGTACTTC.

The chain combines TRBV20-1 with TRBJ1-4; a weak D match, TRBD1 (6 bases). CDR1 and CDR2 (germline): DFQATT, SNEGSKA (reference sequence). The CDR3 runs 14 residues. Trimming removed 1 base from V and 6 bases from J, with 12 bases in between. CDR3 nucleotide sequence: TGCAGTGCTAGAGCTAGGGGGATTGATGAAAAACTGTTTTTT. It codes for CSARARGIDEKLFF.

This sequence joins TRBV9 and TRBJ2-7, with no clear D. Deletions cut 4 bases from V and 6 bases from J, with 14 bases between. In germline, CDR1 is SGDLS, CDR2 YYNGEE. The CDR3 totals 13 residues. CDR3 protein: CASSPDSVSEQYF. The CDR3 DNA follows: TGTGCCAGCAGCCCCGACTCCGTATCCGAGCAGTACTTC.

The chain employs TRBV28 and TRBJ2-7; TRBD1 is a possible D gene (6 bases). The CDR3 length is 14 residues. Germline V gene sequence: CDR1 MDHEN, CDR2 SYDVKM. Trimming removed 6 bases at V and 3 bases at J, with 15 bases between. CDR3 amino acids: CASSLHGDNYEQYF. As DNA, the CDR3 is TGTGCCAGCAGCCTTCATGGGGACAACTACGAGCAGTACTTC.

This chain connects TRBV6-5 to TRBJ1-5; perhaps TRBD1 as D (5 bases). CDR1 is MNHEY and CDR2 is SVGAGI in the germline V gene. Deletions cut 0 bases from V and 1 base from J, with 7 bases between. The CDR3 loop spans 15 amino acids. The CDR3 loop reads CASSYSGASNQPQHF. The DNA of the CDR3 is TGTGCCAGCAGTTACTCAGGGGCGAGCAATCAGCCCCAGCATTTT.